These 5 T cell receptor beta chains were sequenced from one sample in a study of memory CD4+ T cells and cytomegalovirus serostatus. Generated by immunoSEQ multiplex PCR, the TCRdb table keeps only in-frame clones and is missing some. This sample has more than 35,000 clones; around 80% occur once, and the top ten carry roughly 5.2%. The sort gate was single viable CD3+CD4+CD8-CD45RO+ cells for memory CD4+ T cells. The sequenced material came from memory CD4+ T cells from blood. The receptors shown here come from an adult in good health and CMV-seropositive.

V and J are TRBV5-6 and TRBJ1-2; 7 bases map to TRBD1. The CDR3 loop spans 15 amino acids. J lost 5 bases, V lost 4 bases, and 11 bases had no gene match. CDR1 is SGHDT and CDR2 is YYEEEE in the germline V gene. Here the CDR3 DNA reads TGTGCCAGCAGCGACAGGGCCCATAGTACGTATGGCTACACCTTC. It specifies CASSDRAHSTYGYTF.

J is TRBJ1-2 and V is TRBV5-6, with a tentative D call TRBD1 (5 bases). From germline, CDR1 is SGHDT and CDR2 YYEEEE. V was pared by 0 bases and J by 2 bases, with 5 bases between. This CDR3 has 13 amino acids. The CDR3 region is CASSLDRNYGYTF. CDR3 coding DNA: TGTGCCAGCAGCTTGGACAGGAACTATGGCTACACCTTC.

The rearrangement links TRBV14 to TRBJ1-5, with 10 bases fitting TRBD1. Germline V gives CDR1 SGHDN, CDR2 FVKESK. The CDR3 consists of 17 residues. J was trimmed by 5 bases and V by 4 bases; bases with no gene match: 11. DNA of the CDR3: TGTGCCAGCAGCCGCAAAGACAGGGGGCAATCGGATCAGCCCCAGCATTTT. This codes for CASSRKDRGQSDQPQHF.

CDR3 DNA sequence: TGTGCCAGCAGCCAATGGGAGAATGAAGCTTTCTTT. Amino acids: CASSQWENEAFF. The V and J genes are TRBV5-4 and TRBJ1-1; D unclear. Germline V gene sequence: CDR1 SGHNT, CDR2 YYREEE (reference sequence). The CDR3 extends over 12 amino acids. Trimming left V 4 bases short and J 7 bases short, with 11 bases between.

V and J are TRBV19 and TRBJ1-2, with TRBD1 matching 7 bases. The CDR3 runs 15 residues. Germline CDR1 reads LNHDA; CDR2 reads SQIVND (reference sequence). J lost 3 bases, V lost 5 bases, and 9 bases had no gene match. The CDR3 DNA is TGTGCCAGTAGTCCATCACAGGGGACCGACTATGGCTACACCTTC. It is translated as CASSPSQGTDYGYTF.